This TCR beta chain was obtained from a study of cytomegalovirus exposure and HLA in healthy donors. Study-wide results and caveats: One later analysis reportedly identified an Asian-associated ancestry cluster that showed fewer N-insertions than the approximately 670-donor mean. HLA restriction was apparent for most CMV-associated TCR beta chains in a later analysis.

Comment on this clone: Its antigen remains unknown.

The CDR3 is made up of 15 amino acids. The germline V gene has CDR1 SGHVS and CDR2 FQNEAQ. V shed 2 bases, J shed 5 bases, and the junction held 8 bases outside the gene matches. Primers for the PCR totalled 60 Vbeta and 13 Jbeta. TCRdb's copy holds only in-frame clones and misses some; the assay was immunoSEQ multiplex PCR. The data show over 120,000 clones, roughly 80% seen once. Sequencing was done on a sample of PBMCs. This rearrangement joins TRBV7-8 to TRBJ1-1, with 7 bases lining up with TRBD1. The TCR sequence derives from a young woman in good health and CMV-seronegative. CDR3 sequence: CASSLNRQGGTEAFF. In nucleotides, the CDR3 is TGTGCCAGCAGCTTAAATAGACAGGGTGGGACTGAAGCTTTCTTT. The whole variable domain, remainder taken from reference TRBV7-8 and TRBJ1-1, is GAGVSQSPRYKVAKRGQDVALRCDPISGHVSLFWYQQALGQGPEFLTYFQNEAQLDKSGLPSDRFFAERPEGSVSTLKIQRTQQEDSAVYLCASSLNRQGGTEAFFGQGTRLTVV.